This entry lists 19 T cell receptor beta chains sequenced from one sample in a study of early T cells in non-severe SARS-CoV-2 infection. TCRdb re-called the 5' RACE reads with MiXCR, one entry per CDR3 protein. The sample contains 80,000 to 95,000 distinct CDR3 sequences, around 15% of which appear only once. The sequenced sample consisted of whole blood. All receptors derive from an adult who was a healthcare worker with PCR-confirmed SARS-CoV-2 infection or an uninfected control (not recorded which).

This clonotype was recorded at least ten times. The chain uses TRBV5-1 and TRBJ1-2; 8 bases fit TRBD1. This CDR3 is 17 amino acids long. The germline gives CDR1 SGHRS, CDR2 YFSETQ. V gave up 2 bases and J gave up 1 base; unmatched junction bases: 10. CDR3 protein: CASSLLQGDRFNYGYTF. DNA for the CDR3: TGCGCCAGCAGCTTACTACAGGGGGACCGTTTTAACTATGGCTACACCTTC.

In its sample, this clonotype was seen a few times. V gene TRBV5-6 combines with J gene TRBJ2-5; D gene ambiguous. CDR3 length: 13 residues. V gave up 2 bases and J gave up 0 bases, with 5 bases separating them. The germline gives CDR1 SGHDT, CDR2 YYEEEE. The CDR3: CASSLDNQETQYF. CDR3 DNA sequence: TGTGCCAGCAGCTTAGACAACCAAGAGACCCAGTACTTC. Combining the CDR3 with reference TRBV5-6 and TRBJ2-5 gives the whole variable domain DAGVTQSPTHLIKTRGQQVTLRCSPKSGHDTVSWYQQALGQGPQFIFQYYEEEERQRGNFPDRFSGHQFPNYSSELNVNALLLGDSALYLCASSLDNQETQYFGPGTRLLVL.

The rearrangement uses TRBV3-1 and TRBJ2-3; no reliable D call. Per germline, CDR1 LGHDT and CDR2 YNNKEL (reference sequence). This CDR3 spans 12 amino acids. Trimming pared 3 bases from V and 3 bases from J, leaving 4 bases between. DNA for the CDR3: TGTGCCAGCAGCCATCATACAGATACGCAGTATTTT. This encodes CASSHHTDTQYF.

V and J are TRBV11-2 and TRBJ1-1, with D hard to call. Looked up from germline, CDR1 is SGHAT and CDR2 is FQNNGV. V gave up 0 bases and J gave up 7 bases, with 12 bases separating them. This CDR3 is built from 14 residues. The CDR3 loop reads CASSLDGVGGEAFF. Written as DNA, the CDR3 is TGTGCCAGCAGCTTAGATGGGGTTGGCGGTGAAGCTTTCTTT.

This clonotype was detected only a few times. The rearrangement links TRBV20-1 to TRBJ2-2; D call uncertain. V gave up 4 bases and J gave up 3 bases, with 6 bases separating them. Germline loops: CDR1 DFQATT, CDR2 SNEGSKA (reference sequence). This CDR3 contains 12 residues. The CDR3 bases are TGCAGTGCTACCCCGGACACCGGGGAGCTGTTTTTT. Its protein is CSATPDTGELFF.

There are many counts of this clonotype. The chain links TRBV6-2 or TRBV6-3 to TRBJ1-1, with 7 positions matching TRBD1. Germline CDR1 and CDR2: MNHEY and SVGEGT. This CDR3 has 15 amino acids. V was pared by 5 bases and J by 13 bases, with 19 bases of the junction left unmatched. CDR3 DNA sequence: TGTGCCAGCAGTCTTTCCGCTCAGACAGGGACAGCCGGTTTCTTT. This encodes CASSLSAQTGTAGFF.

The V gene is TRBV29-1, the J gene TRBJ1-4; 8 bases are shared with TRBD1. CDR1 SQVTM and CDR2 ANQGSEA come from the germline V gene. J lost 9 bases, V lost 1 base, and 1 base had no gene match. The CDR3 runs to 12 residues. The CDR3 DNA is TGCAGCGTTGAAGGCAGGGGGCAAAAACTGTTTTTT. This codes for CSVEGRGQKLFF.

The chain is built from TRBV7-9 and TRBJ2-3; D remains ambiguous. There are 12 residues in the CDR3. Germline loops: CDR1 SEHNR, CDR2 FQNEAQ (reference sequence). With 0 bases removed from V and 11 bases from J, the gap between germline ends came to 9 bases. This CDR3 is CASSLAETKQYF. CDR3 bases: TGTGCCAGCAGCTTAGCGGAGACGAAGCAGTATTTT.

The rearrangement links TRBV13 to TRBJ1-2; 9 positions match TRBD1. V trimming: 6 bases; J trimming: 7 bases; junction bases outside the gene matches: 3. Germline V gives CDR1 PRHDT, CDR2 FYEKMQ (reference sequence). This CDR3 contains 12 residues. The CDR3 loop reads CASRQGASGYTF. The CDR3 nucleotides are TGTGCCAGCAGACAGGGGGCAAGTGGCTACACCTTC.

This clonotype has just a few counts. The chain has TRBV11-2 and TRBJ1-1; D is undetermined. The CDR3 runs 17 residues. Germline V CDR1 and CDR2: SGHAT, FQNNGV. The V and J ends lost 5 bases and 3 bases respectively, with 22 bases between them. The CDR3 region is CASSPALNQGTDTEAFF. The CDR3, as DNA: TGTGCCAGCAGCCCGGCCCTGAATCAAGGAACGGACACTGAAGCTTTCTTT.

In its sample, this clonotype was seen a few times. The chain combines TRBV5-4 with TRBJ2-3, with 7 bases identical to TRBD2. CDR3 size: 15 residues. Germline lookup yields CDR1 SGHNT and CDR2 YYREEE (reference sequence). The V gene end was trimmed by 0 bases and the J gene end by 0 bases; junction bases not matched to a gene: 1. CDR3 DNA: TGTGCCAGCAGCTTGGTGGGGGGGAGCACAGATACGCAGTATTTT. Protein: CASSLVGGSTDTQYF.

V is TRBV3-1 and J is TRBJ2-1, with no clear D. Germline CDR1 is LGHDT and CDR2 is YNNKEL (reference sequence). V was pared by 0 bases and J by 14 bases, with 14 bases between. The CDR3 spans 13 residues. The CDR3 DNA is TGTGCCAGCAGCCAAGATCAAAGCCATGGGGAGTTCTTC. This codes for CASSQDQSHGEFF.

This clonotype was detected ten times or more. The chain carries TRBV11-1 and TRBJ1-1, with D possibly matching TRBD1 (5 bases). V lost 7 bases and J lost 5, with 29 bases in between. Germline CDR1 is SGHAT and CDR2 is FQDESV (reference sequence). This CDR3 is built from 18 residues. CDR3 DNA sequence: TGTGCCAGCACCAAGACGGGGGATCCCGAGGCTGAAAATACTGAAGCTTTCTTT. This gives the protein CASTKTGDPEAENTEAFF.

The chain combines TRBV24-1 with TRBJ2-1; 9 bases match TRBD1. The CDR3 is 17 amino acids. Trimming removed 4 bases from V and 6 bases from J; junction bases left unmatched: 12. The germline V gene encodes CDR1 KGHDR and CDR2 SFDVKD. In DNA form, the CDR3 reads TGTGCCACCAGTGACTCCCTGACAGGGGGACGTACCAATGAGCAGTTCTTC. This codes for CATSDSLTGGRTNEQFF.

The CDR3 reads CASSEGQGMNTEAFF. The DNA of the CDR3 is TGTGCCAGCAGTGAAGGACAGGGGATGAACACTGAAGCTTTCTTT. The chain carries TRBV6-1 and TRBJ1-1; 8 nucleotides line up with TRBD1. CDR1 is MNHNS and CDR2 is SASEGT in the germline V gene. The CDR3 is 15 amino acids. Germline trimming cut 1 base from V and 0 bases from J; bases unmatched to any gene: 1.

This clonotype was seen at least ten times. The chain is built from TRBV5-1 and TRBJ1-5, with D tentatively TRBD1 (5 bases). The germline V gene encodes CDR1 SGHRS and CDR2 YFSETQ. This CDR3 spans 13 amino acids. V lost 7 bases, J lost 4 bases, and 12 bases lay in between. CDR3 residues: CASSAWGNQPQHF. As DNA, the CDR3 is TGCGCCAGCTCGGCCTGGGGGAATCAGCCCCAGCATTTT.

This clonotype was observed a few times. V and J are TRBV6-6 and TRBJ1-5; D is possibly TRBD1 (5 bases). Trimming shortened V by 2 bases and J by 4 bases, and 12 bases separated the two germline ends. The CDR3 spans 15 residues. Per the germline V gene, CDR1 is MNHNY and CDR2 is SVGAGI (reference sequence). The CDR3 protein is CASSYGGVGNQPQHF. CDR3 nucleotides: TGTGCCAGCAGTTACGGAGGGGTCGGAAATCAGCCCCAGCATTTT.

In its sample, this clonotype was seen many times. The CDR3 region has the DNA TGCAGCGCCCAGGGTTCTGGGGCCAACGTCCTGACTTTC. This sequence encodes CSAQGSGANVLTF. This sequence joins TRBV29-1 and TRBJ2-6; tentatively, D is TRBD1 (5 bases). V dropped 7 bases and J dropped 1 base, with 8 bases sitting between them. Germline CDR1 SQVTM, CDR2 ANQGSEA. The CDR3 sequence is 13 residues long. Full variable domain (missing parts from reference TRBV29-1 and TRBJ2-6): SAVISQKPSRDICQRGTSLTIQCQVDSQVTMMFWYRQQPGQSLTLIATANQGSEATYESGFVIDKFPISRPNLTFSTLTVSNMSPEDSSIYLCSAQGSGANVLTFGAGSRLTVL.

CDR3 loop: CASSLEATNTEAFF. CDR3 nucleotides: TGTGCCAGCAGTTTAGAGGCTACGAACACTGAAGCTTTCTTT. V usage is TRBV12-3 or TRBV12-4 and J usage is TRBJ1-1, with unresolved D. The CDR3 runs to 14 residues. Trimming took 1 base from V and 1 from J, leaving 7 bases between them.